These 31 T cell receptor beta chains share one sample of origin, sequenced in a study of OX40 agonist ivuxolimab in advanced cancers. The repertoire was sequenced with immunoSEQ multiplex PCR; TCRdb's copy has only in-frame clones and lacks some. The table records about 83,000 clones, about 90% of them present only once. The input for sequencing was CD4+ or CD8+ T cells sorted from blood, taken in a trial of the OX40 agonist ivuxolimab. These receptors were taken from an adult with an advanced solid tumor such as melanoma, head and neck, liver or kidney cancer.

V and J are TRBV4-3 and TRBJ2-1; D perhaps matches TRBD2 (6 bases). Deletions cut 0 bases from V and 5 bases from J, with 14 bases between. The CDR3 runs 16 residues. In germline, CDR1 is LGHNA, CDR2 YSLEER. DNA for the CDR3: TGCGCCAGCAGCCAAGATCCGTTGGGACTGAACAATGAGCAGTTCTTC. Encoded protein: CASSQDPLGLNNEQFF.

This chain connects TRBV29-1 to TRBJ2-3, with 8 bases lining up with TRBD1. Germline trimming cut 1 base from V and 1 base from J; bases unmatched to any gene: 7. The germline V gene has CDR1 SQVTM and CDR2 ANQGSEA. The CDR3 is made up of 16 amino acids. CDR3 nucleotide sequence: TGCAGCGTTGAAGGTGGACAGGGCGAGGGCACAGATACGCAGTATTTT. Its protein is CSVEGGQGEGTDTQYF.

V gene TRBV27 combines with J gene TRBJ2-3, with 7 bases identical to TRBD2. The junction had 9 bases not matched to a gene; V was cut back by 3 bases and J by 0 bases. The germline V gene has CDR1 MNHEY and CDR2 SMNVEV (reference sequence). CDR3 size: 17 residues. The CDR3 loop is CASSFPTAGVSTDTQYF. The CDR3 nucleotides are TGTGCCAGCAGTTTCCCCACTGCGGGAGTCAGCACAGATACGCAGTATTTT.

The chain combines TRBV6-5 with TRBJ1-3; 7 bases fit TRBD1. Germline CDR1 and CDR2: MNHEY and SVGAGI. The CDR3 runs 15 residues. Trimming at V came to 4 bases and at J to 4 bases, leaving 7 bases not matched to a gene. The CDR3 DNA sequence: TGTGCCAGCAGTTTCGACAGGGTGTTAGGAAACACCATATATTTT. This codes for CASSFDRVLGNTIYF.

The gene calls are TRBV28 and TRBJ2-1, with D possibly TRBD1 on 6 matching bases. V was trimmed by 5 bases and J by 0 bases, leaving 11 bases between them. This CDR3 region has 15 residues. Germline assignment: CDR1 MDHEN and CDR2 SYDVKM. CDR3 sequence (DNA): TGTGCCAGCAGTCCACAGGGTCTCTCCTACAATGAGCAGTTCTTC. The encoded protein is CASSPQGLSYNEQFF. Complete variable domain (other parts from reference TRBV28 and TRBJ2-1): DVKVTQSSRYLVKRTGEKVFLECVQDMDHENMFWYRQDPGLGLRLIYFSYDVKMKEKGDIPEGYSVSREKKERFSLILESASTNQTSMYLCASSPQGLSYNEQFFGPGTRLTVL.

Turning to this clone: The same CDR3 also results from other DNA sequences found in this sample. This chain connects TRBV30 to TRBJ2-1; D is unclear. The CDR3 sequence is 13 residues long. CDR1 is GTSNPN and CDR2 is SVGIG in the germline V gene (reference sequence). Trimming pared 1 base from V and 0 bases from J, leaving 4 bases between. Here the CDR3 reads CAWSGSSYNEQFF. CDR3 nucleotides: TGTGCCTGGAGTGGGAGCTCCTACAATGAGCAGTTCTTC.

This chain connects TRBV7-9 to TRBJ2-1; 10 bases fit TRBD2. The V gene end was trimmed by 10 bases and the J gene end by 0 bases; junction bases not matched to a gene: 9. The CDR3 is made up of 16 amino acids. Germline-derived CDR1 and CDR2 are SEHNR and FQNEAQ (reference sequence). CDR3 in amino acids: CATTTLAGDSYNEQFF. The CDR3 nucleotides are TGTGCCACTACCACCCTAGCGGGAGACTCCTACAATGAGCAGTTCTTC. Full variable domain (rest looked up from reference TRBV7-9 and TRBJ2-1): DTGVSQNPRHKITKRGQNVTFRCDPISEHNRLYWYRQTLGQGPEFLTYFQNEAQLEKSRLLSDRFSAERPKGSFSTLEIQRTEQGDSAMYLCATTTLAGDSYNEQFFGPGTRLTVL.

For this clone: At the DNA level, this CDR3 is encoded by other sequences in the same sample as well. The V call is TRBV9, the J call TRBJ1-3; D is ambiguous. The CDR3 is 12 amino acids. The germline V gene encodes CDR1 SGDLS and CDR2 YYNGEE. Deletions cut 2 bases from V and 4 bases from J, with 4 bases between. The CDR3 sequence: CASSVGGNTIYF. For the CDR3, the DNA is TGTGCCAGCAGCGTGGGGGGAAACACCATATATTTT.

This chain connects TRBV9 to TRBJ2-1, with a tentative D call TRBD1 (5 bases). V lost 0 bases and J lost 4, with 8 bases in between. CDR3 size: 14 residues. Germline V gene data show CDR1 as SGDLS and CDR2 as YYNGEE. As DNA, the CDR3 is TGTGCCAGCAGCGTAGTCCAGGGTTACAATGAGCAGTTCTTC. This encodes CASSVVQGYNEQFF.

V usage is TRBV5-6 and J usage is TRBJ1-1, with a weak D call TRBD1 (6 bases). V lost 6 bases and J lost 0, with 12 bases in between. Germline CDR1 and CDR2: SGHDT and YYEEEE. This CDR3 spans 14 amino acids. The CDR3, as DNA: TGTGCCAGCAAAGCAGGGGCCATGAACACTGAAGCTTTCTTT. Its protein is CASKAGAMNTEAFF.

The J gene is TRBJ2-1, the V gene TRBV30; tentative D call: TRBD1 (6 bases). The germline V and J ends were trimmed by 1 base and 9 bases, with 19 bases remaining between them. CDR1 and CDR2 from the germline V gene are GTSNPN and SVGIG (reference sequence). The CDR3 runs 15 residues. The CDR3 DNA reads TGTGCCTGGAGTGACGGTCAGGGGAGCTTTAGTGAGCAGTTCTTC. This translates into CAWSDGQGSFSEQFF.

Concerning this clone: One junction end does not reproduce the germline sequence, and a read error may be involved. The V gene is TRBV28, the J gene TRBJ2-5; no clear D gene. The CDR3 has 14 residues. Looked up from germline, CDR1 is MDHEN and CDR2 is SYDVKM. In nucleotides, the CDR3 is TGTGCCGGCAGTCCCCTTCTCGGCAGAGAGACCCAGTACTTC. Amino acid sequence: CAGSPLLGRETQYF.

The chain joins TRBV5-6 to TRBJ1-4; weak D call: TRBD1 (6 bases). The CDR3 has 16 amino acids. V was shortened by 0 bases and J by 5 bases, with 14 bases between the two germline ends. Germline values: CDR1 SGHDT, CDR2 YYEEEE. The CDR3: CASSLAGGTLNEKLFF. DNA of the CDR3: TGTGCCAGCAGCTTGGCGGGGGGCACTCTAAATGAAAAACTGTTTTTT.

This chain links TRBV29-1 with TRBJ2-3; 10 nucleotides align to TRBD1. The CDR3 has 15 residues. Per germline, CDR1 SQVTM and CDR2 ANQGSEA. With V trimmed by 4 bases and J by 7 bases, 11 bases remained unmatched. CDR3 DNA: TGCAGCGTTGGGCAGGGACAGGGGAGGTGGTATACGCAGTATTTT. It translates to CSVGQGQGRWYTQYF.

This chain uses TRBV28 with TRBJ1-5; 8 bases match TRBD1. Trimming took 3 bases from V and 7 from J; bases not matched to a gene: 8. Germline CDR1 MDHEN, CDR2 SYDVKM. The CDR3 has 15 amino acids. DNA of the CDR3: TGTGCCAGCAGTTTGATTCAGGGGGCAGGGCAGCCCCAGCATTTT. Its translation: CASSLIQGAGQPQHF.

The rearrangement uses TRBV4-3 and TRBJ2-1; 8 bases are a match to TRBD2. The germline gives CDR1 LGHNA, CDR2 YSLEER. V lost 5 bases to trimming and J lost 5 bases; unmatched junction nucleotides: 11. CDR3 length equals 16 residues. DNA for the CDR3: TGCGCCAGCAGCGTTCTGGACGGGGGGGAACACAATGAGCAGTTCTTC. Translation: CASSVLDGGEHNEQFF.

The CDR3 region is CASSQGVGWGNEQFF. The CDR3 DNA reads TGCGCCAGCAGCCAAGGGGTGGGTTGGGGCAATGAGCAGTTCTTC. This sequence joins TRBV4-3 and TRBJ2-1; unclear D gene. CDR1 is LGHNA and CDR2 is YSLEER in the germline V gene. There are 15 residues in the CDR3. Trimming stripped 1 base from V and 6 bases from J, with 13 bases between.

J is TRBJ1-6 and V is TRBV28; 8 nucleotides agree with TRBD1. The V gene end was trimmed by 4 bases and the J gene end by 8 bases; junction bases not matched to a gene: 4. This CDR3 has 14 amino acids. Germline CDR1 and CDR2: MDHEN and SYDVKM. The CDR3 loop reads CASSYRGIDSPLHF. DNA of the CDR3: TGTGCCAGCAGTTACAGGGGGATCGATTCACCCCTCCACTTT. Variable domain in full (rest from reference TRBV28 and TRBJ1-6): DVKVTQSSRYLVKRTGEKVFLECVQDMDHENMFWYRQDPGLGLRLIYFSYDVKMKEKGDIPEGYSVSREKKERFSLILESASTNQTSMYLCASSYRGIDSPLHFGNGTRLTVT.

The rearrangement joins TRBV6-5 to TRBJ1-5, with D possibly TRBD1 on 6 matching bases. From germline, CDR1 is MNHEY and CDR2 SVGAGI. This CDR3 comprises 14 residues. Trimming cost V 6 bases and J 6 bases, with 15 bases left between them. The CDR3 protein is CASSVTGLGQPQHF. The CDR3, as DNA: TGTGCCAGCAGCGTTACAGGGTTGGGTCAGCCCCAGCATTTT.

The chain has TRBV9 and TRBJ2-1; TRBD2 matches at 11 bases. The junction had 4 bases not matched to a gene; V was cut back by 5 bases and J by 3 bases. Looked up from germline, CDR1 is SGDLS and CDR2 is YYNGEE. This CDR3 contains 15 residues. The CDR3 loop is CASSASGGYYNEQFF. CDR3 DNA sequence: TGTGCCAGCAGTGCTAGCGGGGGGTACTACAATGAGCAGTTCTTC.

This chain connects TRBV11-3 to TRBJ2-1; no firm D call. V dropped 5 bases and J dropped 4 bases, with 15 bases sitting between them. The CDR3 totals 15 residues. Germline CDR1 is SGHNT and CDR2 is YENEEA. CDR3 loop: CASSLDGSPYNEQFF. CDR3 nucleotide sequence: TGTGCCAGCAGCCTCGACGGTTCCCCTTACAATGAGCAGTTCTTC.

The J gene is TRBJ2-7, the V gene TRBV6-1; D gene unclear. Trimming cost V 4 bases and J 3 bases, with 1 base left between them. The CDR3 spans 10 residues. The germline CDR1 and CDR2 sequences are MNHNS and SASEGT. The CDR3 DNA sequence: TGTGCCAGCAGTGGCTACGAGCAGTACGTC. Translation: CASSGYEQYV.

The V gene is TRBV5-5, the J gene TRBJ1-1; D unresolved. V dropped 3 bases and J dropped 1 base, with 7 bases sitting between them. Germline V CDR1 and CDR2: SGHKS, YYEKEE (reference sequence). CDR3 length equals 13 residues. The CDR3 protein is CASSWTANTEAFF. In DNA form, the CDR3 reads TGTGCCAGCAGCTGGACGGCGAACACTGAAGCTTTCTTT.

The rearrangement links TRBV6-5 to TRBJ2-5; D call uncertain. CDR1 and CDR2 (germline): MNHEY, SVGAGI. This CDR3 is built from 11 residues. Trimming removed 6 bases from V and 5 bases from J, with 7 bases in between. The CDR3 region has the DNA TGTGCCAGCAGCCACGGGGAGACCCAGTACTTC. It encodes CASSHGETQYF.

CDR3 DNA sequence: TGCGCCAGCAGCCAAGCCGCAACGTCTGGGGCCAACGTCCTGACTTTC. Protein: CASSQAATSGANVLTF. The J gene is TRBJ2-6, the V gene TRBV4-1, with no clear D. The CDR3 totals 16 residues. V was cut by 1 base and J by 1 base, with 8 bases left in between. Germline V gives CDR1 MGHRA, CDR2 YSYEKL.

V and J are TRBV19 and TRBJ1-1; D perhaps matches TRBD1 (6 bases). The CDR3 totals 14 residues. V lost 5 bases and J 2 bases, leaving 12 bases between the germline ends. In germline, CDR1 is LNHDA, CDR2 SQIVND (reference sequence). The DNA for the CDR3 is TGTGCCAGTAGTGTCACAGGGTATAACACTGAAGCTTTCTTT. It specifies CASSVTGYNTEAFF.

The rearrangement links TRBV19 to TRBJ1-5, with TRBD1 identical over 7 bases. This CDR3 contains 18 residues. Trimming cost V 6 bases and J 0 bases; bases outside gene matches: 14. The V gene's germline CDR1 is LNHDA and CDR2 SQIVND (reference sequence). Written as DNA, the CDR3 is TGTGCCAGTAGCTGGACGGTGGCAGGGGGGTATAGCAATCAGCCCCAGCATTTT. Its translation is CASSWTVAGGYSNQPQHF. Variable domain in full (rest from reference TRBV19 and TRBJ1-5): DGGITQSPKYLFRKEGQNVTLSCEQNLNHDAMYWYRQDPGQGLRLIYYSQIVNDFQKGDIAEGYSVSREKKESFPLTVTSAQKNPTAFYLCASSWTVAGGYSNQPQHFGDGTRLSIL.

The chain is built from TRBV19 and TRBJ2-4; 9 positions agree with TRBD2. This CDR3 region has 15 residues. J gave up 0 bases and V 4 bases, and 1 base lay outside the gene matches. The germline V gene has CDR1 LNHDA and CDR2 SQIVND (reference sequence). CDR3 region: CASSKGLAAKNIQYF. CDR3 DNA: TGTGCCAGTAGTAAGGGACTAGCAGCCAAAAACATTCAGTACTTC.

The chain joins TRBV5-4 to TRBJ1-1, with D perhaps TRBD1 (5 bases). V lost 4 bases and J lost 3, with 13 bases in between. Looked up from germline, CDR1 is SGHNT and CDR2 is YYREEE (reference sequence). The CDR3 length is 14 residues. CDR3 DNA: TGTGCCAGCAGCCTGGGGGGGTTGGACACTGAAGCTTTCTTT. It yields the protein CASSLGGLDTEAFF.

The V and J genes are TRBV27 and TRBJ1-1; D unresolved. The CDR3 runs to 13 residues. V was clipped by 0 bases and J by 6 bases, with 8 bases between them. The germline V gene encodes CDR1 MNHEY and CDR2 SMNVEV (reference sequence). CDR3 sequence reads: CASSLSTRAEAFF. CDR3 DNA: TGTGCCAGCAGTTTATCGACCCGAGCTGAAGCTTTCTTT.

V usage is TRBV5-6 and J usage is TRBJ2-5, with 7 bases matching TRBD2. Germline V CDR1 and CDR2: SGHDT, YYEEEE. This CDR3 contains 17 residues. J lost 2 bases, V lost 0 bases, and 10 bases had no gene match. For the CDR3, the DNA is TGTGCCAGCAGCTTGGTTGGGAGGGAATCCGATCAAGAGACCCAGTACTTC. Translated: CASSLVGRESDQETQYF.